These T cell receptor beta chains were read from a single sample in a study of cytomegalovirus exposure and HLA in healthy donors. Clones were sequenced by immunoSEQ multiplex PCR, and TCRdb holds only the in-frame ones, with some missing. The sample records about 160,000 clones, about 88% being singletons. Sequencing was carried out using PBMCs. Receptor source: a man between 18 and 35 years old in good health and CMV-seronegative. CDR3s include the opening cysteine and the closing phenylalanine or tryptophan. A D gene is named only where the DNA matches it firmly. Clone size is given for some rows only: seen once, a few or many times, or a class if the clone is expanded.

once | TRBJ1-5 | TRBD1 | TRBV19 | CASSTGTVRQPQHF | TGTGCCAGTAGTACCGGGACAGTGAGACAGCCCCAGCATTTT
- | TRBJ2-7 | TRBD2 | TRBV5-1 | CASSLGRLAETYEQYF | TGCGCCAGCAGCTTGGGTCGACTAGCGGAGACCTACGAGCAGTACTTC
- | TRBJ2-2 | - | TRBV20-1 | CSASGAGELFF | TGCAGTGCTAGCGGGGCCGGGGAGCTGTTTTTT
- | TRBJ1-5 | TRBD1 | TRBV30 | CAWSSGQGDQPQHF | TGTGCCTGGAGTTCAGGACAGGGTGATCAGCCCCAGCATTTT
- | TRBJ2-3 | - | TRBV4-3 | CASSQGREPDTQYF | TGCGCCAGCAGCCAAGGACGGGAGCCAGATACGCAGTATTTT
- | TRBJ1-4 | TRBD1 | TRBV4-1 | CASSQGGTGVNEKLFF | TGCGCCAGCAGCCAAGGGGGAACAGGGGTTAATGAAAAACTGTTTTTT
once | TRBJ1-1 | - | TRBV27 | CASGRGVNTEAFF | TGTGCCAGCGGGCGGGGAGTGAACACTGAAGCTTTCTTT
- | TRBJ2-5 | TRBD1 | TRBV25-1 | CASSDTGEETQYF | TGTGCCAGCAGTGATACAGGGGAAGAGACCCAGTACTTC
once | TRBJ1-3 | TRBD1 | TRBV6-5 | CASSTGGRENTIYF | TGTGCCAGCAGTACAGGGGGAAGGGAAAACACCATATATTTT
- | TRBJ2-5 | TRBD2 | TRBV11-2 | CASSPPGLAGRPYF | TGTGCCAGCAGCCCTCCTGGACTAGCGGGGAGACCTTACTTC
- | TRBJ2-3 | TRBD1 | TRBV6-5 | CASSLWTGEEADTQYF | TGTGCCAGCAGTTTATGGACAGGAGAAGAGGCAGATACGCAGTATTTT
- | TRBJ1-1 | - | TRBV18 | CASSPPSMNTEAFF | TGTGCCAGCTCACCACCAAGCATGAACACTGAAGCTTTCTTT
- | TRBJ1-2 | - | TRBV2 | CASSSTAVSYGYTF | TGTGCCAGCAGTTCGACAGCCGTTTCTTATGGCTACACCTTC
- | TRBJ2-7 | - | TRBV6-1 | CASSEASTYEQYF | TGTGCCAGCAGTGAAGCGTCTACCTACGAGCAGTACTTC
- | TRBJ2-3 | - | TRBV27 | CASSLSFRDTDTQYF | TGTGCCAGCAGTTTATCCTTCCGAGACACAGATACGCAGTATTTT
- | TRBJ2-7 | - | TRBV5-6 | CASSLARSASYEQYF | TGTGCCAGCAGCCTCGCTAGGAGCGCCTCCTACGAGCAGTACTTC
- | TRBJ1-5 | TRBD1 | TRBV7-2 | CASGYRGNQPQHF | TGTGCCAGCGGATACAGGGGTAATCAGCCCCAGCATTTT
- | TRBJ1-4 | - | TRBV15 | CATSRRHATNEKLFF | TGTGCCACCAGCAGGAGGCATGCAACTAATGAAAAACTGTTTTTT
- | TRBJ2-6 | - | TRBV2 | CASRVTGAYSGANVLTF | TGTGCCAGCAGAGTCACAGGTGCCTACTCTGGGGCCAACGTCCTGACTTTC
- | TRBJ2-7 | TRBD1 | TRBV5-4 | CASSTGVEQYF | TGTGCCAGCAGCACAGGGGTCGAGCAGTACTTC
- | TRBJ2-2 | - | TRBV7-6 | CASSARVPGELFF | TGTGCCAGCAGCGCCAGGGTTCCCGGGGAGCTGTTTTTT
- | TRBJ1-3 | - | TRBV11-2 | CASSFLRGASGNTIYF | TGTGCCAGCAGCTTCCTCCGGGGAGCCTCTGGAAACACCATATATTTT
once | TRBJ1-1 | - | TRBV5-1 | CASSAGMVNTEAFF | TGCGCCAGCAGCGCAGGTATGGTGAACACTGAAGCTTTCTTT
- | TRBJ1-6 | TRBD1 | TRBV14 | CASSQQGVWSPLHF | TGTGCCAGCAGCCAACAGGGGGTATGGTCACCCCTCCACTTT
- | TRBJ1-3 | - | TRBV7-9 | CASSLWTASGNTIYF | TGTGCCAGCAGCTTATGGACAGCCTCTGGAAACACCATATATTTT
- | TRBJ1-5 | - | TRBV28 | CASSPGGTEGGQPQHF | TGTGCCAGCAGTCCCGGGGGGACGGAAGGAGGTCAGCCCCAGCATTTT
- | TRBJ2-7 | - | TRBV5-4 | CASSLGLAPYEQYF | TGTGCCAGCAGCTTGGGTCTGGCACCCTACGAGCAGTACTTC
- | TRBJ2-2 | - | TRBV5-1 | CASSPGQRENTGELFF | TGCGCCAGCAGCCCCGGACAGCGAGAGAACACCGGGGAGCTGTTTTTT
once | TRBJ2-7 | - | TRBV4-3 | CASSQDLGRASYEQYF | TGCGCCAGCAGCCAAGATTTAGGCAGGGCCTCCTACGAGCAGTACTTC
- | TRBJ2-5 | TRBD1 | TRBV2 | CASSDRGPETQYF | TGTGCCAGCAGTGACAGGGGGCCGGAGACCCAGTACTTC
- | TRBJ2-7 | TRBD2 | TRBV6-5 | CASSYREGAYEQYF | TGTGCCAGCAGTTACCGGGAGGGAGCCTACGAGCAGTACTTC
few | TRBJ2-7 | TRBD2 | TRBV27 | CASRSGVSYEQYF | TGTGCCAGTCGTAGCGGGGTCTCCTACGAGCAGTACTTC
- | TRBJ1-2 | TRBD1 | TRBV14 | CASSPTQGTGEGYGYTF | TGTGCCAGCAGCCCAACCCAAGGGACAGGGGAGGGCTATGGCTACACCTTC
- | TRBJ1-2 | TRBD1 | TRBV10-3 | CAISESRSGRGLKLINYGYTF | TGTGCCATCAGTGAGTCGAGGTCGGGCAGGGGGCTCAAATTGATTAACTATGGCTACACCTTC
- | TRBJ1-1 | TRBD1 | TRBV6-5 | CASSYRQGSTEAFF | TGTGCCAGCAGTTACAGACAGGGGTCGACTGAAGCTTTCTTT
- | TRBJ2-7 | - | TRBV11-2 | CASSLDRGQSYEQYF | TGTGCCAGCAGCTTAGATCGAGGACAGAGTTACGAGCAGTACTTC
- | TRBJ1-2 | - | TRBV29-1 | CSVEEVRGAYGYTF | TGCAGCGTTGAAGAAGTACGGGGTGCCTATGGCTACACCTTC
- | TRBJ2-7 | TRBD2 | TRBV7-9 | CASKPTSGRTYEQYF | TGTGCCAGCAAACCAACTAGCGGGAGGACCTACGAGCAGTACTTC
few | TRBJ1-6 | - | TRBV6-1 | CASSQRTDVPLHF | TGTGCCAGCAGTCAACGGACAGACGTCCCCCTCCACTTT
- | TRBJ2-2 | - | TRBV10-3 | CAISERQEYTGELFF | TGTGCCATCAGTGAGCGGCAGGAATACACCGGGGAGCTGTTTTTT
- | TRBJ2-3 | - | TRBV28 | CASVPSVATDTQYF | TGTGCCAGCGTGCCCTCTGTGGCCACAGATACGCAGTATTTT
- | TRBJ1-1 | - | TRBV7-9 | CASSLERGYETEAFF | TGTGCCAGCAGCTTAGAACGGGGGTATGAGACTGAAGCTTTCTTT
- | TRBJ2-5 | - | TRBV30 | CAWSLGQAHQETQYF | TGTGCCTGGAGCCTGGGACAAGCTCACCAAGAGACCCAGTACTTC
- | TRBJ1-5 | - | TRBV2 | CASRSYSNQPQHF | TGTGCCAGCAGAAGCTATAGCAATCAGCCCCAGCATTTT
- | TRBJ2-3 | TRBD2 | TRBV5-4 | CASSPRTSGSTDTQYF | TGTGCCAGCAGCCCACGGACTAGCGGGAGCACAGATACGCAGTATTTT
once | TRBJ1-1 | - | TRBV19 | CASSGVEVVAEAFF | TGTGCCAGTAGTGGGGTGGAGGTGGTCGCTGAAGCTTTCTTT
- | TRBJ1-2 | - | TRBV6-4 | CASSLGAQVRDPYGYTF | TGTGCCAGCAGCCTGGGGGCCCAGGTGAGGGACCCATATGGCTACACCTTC
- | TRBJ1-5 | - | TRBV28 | CASSLSGPQHF | TGTGCCAGCAGTTTATCAGGGCCCCAGCATTTT
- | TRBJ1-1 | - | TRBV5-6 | CASIPTGGPDTEAFF | TGTGCCAGCATTCCCACGGGGGGCCCGGACACTGAAGCTTTCTTT
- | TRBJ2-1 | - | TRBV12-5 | CASGLSPYNEQFF | TGTGCTAGTGGCCTCTCCCCTTACAATGAGCAGTTCTTC
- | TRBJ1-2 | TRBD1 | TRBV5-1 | CASSTGQGYGYTF | TGCGCCAGCAGCACGGGACAGGGATACGGCTACACCTTC
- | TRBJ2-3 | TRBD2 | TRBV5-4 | CASSHSGSSVDTQYF | TGTGCCAGCAGCCATAGCGGGAGCTCCGTAGATACGCAGTATTTT
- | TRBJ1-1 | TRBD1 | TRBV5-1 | CASSLWTGDEAFF | TGCGCCAGCAGCTTGTGGACAGGAGATGAAGCTTTCTTT